Presented here are 13 T cell receptor beta chains from one specimen sequenced in a study of shared clonotypes between healthy human individuals. Here immunoSEQ multiplex PCR was the method, and the copy in TCRdb shows in-frame clones only, minus some. The top ten clones hold approximately 0.52% of a sample with roughly 1 million clones, 78% of them seen once. Sequencing was done on a sample of memory CD4+ T cells from PBMCs. The subset was: CD45RA-negative fraction. The source of these receptors is a man aged 18 to 35 in good health. Some clones in this sample may be carry-over from other donors' samples.

This clone has more than one count but fewer than ten. This chain connects TRBV6-5 to TRBJ2-7, with D maybe TRBD2 (6 bases). CDR1 and CDR2 (germline): MNHEY, SVGAGI. This CDR3 has 14 amino acids. Trimming cost V 6 bases and J 3 bases, with 15 bases left between them. This CDR3 reads CASSPSLANYEQYF. Here the CDR3 DNA reads TGTGCCAGCAGCCCGTCGCTAGCGAACTACGAGCAGTACTTC.

The V gene is TRBV30, the J gene TRBJ1-1, with TRBD1 matching 7 bases. The trim removed 4 bases at V and 5 bases at J, leaving 1 base unmatched. Germline values: CDR1 GTSNPN, CDR2 SVGIG (reference sequence). This CDR3 has 11 residues. CDR3 protein: CAWKGATEAFF. The CDR3 nucleotides are TGTGCCTGGAAGGGGGCGACTGAAGCTTTCTTT.

CDR3 loop: CASSKPGTVNYANTGELFF. The CDR3 region has the DNA TGTGCCAGCAGCAAACCCGGGACAGTGAATTACGCGAACACCGGGGAGCTGTTTTTT. The chain has TRBV21-1 and TRBJ2-2; the table's D call, TRBD1, was not checked against the DNA. TRBV21-1 is reported as a pseudogene. CDR3 size: 19 residues.

The chain couples TRBV7-2 to TRBJ2-7; TRBD1 agrees at 7 bases. Trimming at V came to 2 bases and at J to 5 bases, leaving 9 bases not matched to a gene. Germline V gene sequence: CDR1 SGHTA, CDR2 FQGNSA. The CDR3 covers 15 residues. Here the CDR3 reads CASSLTFGTADEQYF. The DNA for the CDR3 is TGTGCCAGCAGCTTAACGTTCGGGACAGCGGACGAGCAGTACTTC.

CDR3 nucleotides: TGCGCCAGCAGCTTAACCGGGACGGCGAACACTGAAGCTTTCTTT. This encodes CASSLTGTANTEAFF. This chain connects TRBV5-1 to TRBJ1-1, with D maybe TRBD1 (5 bases). The CDR3 has 15 residues. The germline V and J ends were trimmed by 2 bases and 1 base, with 12 bases remaining between them. CDR1 is SGHRS, CDR2 YFSETQ, per germline.

The chain joins TRBV6-5 to TRBJ1-3; no clear D gene. From germline, CDR1 is MNHEY and CDR2 SVGAGI. Trimming shortened V by 8 bases and J by 9 bases, and 23 bases separated the two germline ends. There are 15 residues in the CDR3. This CDR3 is CASRIDTTLLGTIYF. The CDR3, as DNA: TGTGCCAGCCGAATCGACACCACCTTGCTGGGCACCATATATTTT.

The chain combines TRBV5-1 with TRBJ2-4, with D tentatively TRBD1 or TRBD2 (5 bases each). Germline CDR1 is SGHRS and CDR2 is YFSETQ. V lost 1 base and J lost 9, with 17 bases in between. CDR3 size: 15 residues. CDR3 in DNA: TGCGCCAGCAGCTTGAGTGGCGGCGAGGGGACCATTCAGTACTTC. It encodes CASSLSGGEGTIQYF.

This clone was seen more than once but under ten times. V and J are TRBV2 and TRBJ1-2; D uncertain. The CDR3 is 12 residues long. V lost 3 bases to trimming and J lost 4 bases, with 6 bases between them. The V gene's germline CDR1 is SNHLY and CDR2 FYNNEI. This CDR3 reads CASSEGAYGYTF. The CDR3 nucleotides are TGTGCCAGCAGTGAGGGTGCCTATGGCTACACCTTC.

The V gene is TRBV6-1, the J gene TRBJ1-1; D perhaps matches TRBD1 (6 bases). The germline V gene encodes CDR1 MNHNS and CDR2 SASEGT. The CDR3 covers 15 residues. V was trimmed by 4 bases and J by 1 base, leaving 13 bases between them. DNA for the CDR3: TGTGCCAGCAGTGGGGTCGGGGGGCGGAACACTGAAGCTTTCTTT. As protein: CASSGVGGRNTEAFF.

V usage is TRBV7-8 and J usage is TRBJ2-5; 13 nucleotides line up with TRBD2. The V gene end was trimmed by 4 bases and the J gene end by 5 bases; junction bases not matched to a gene: 13. CDR1 and CDR2 (germline): SGHVS, FQNEAQ. The length of the CDR3 is 18 residues. The CDR3, as DNA: TGTGCCAGCAGCTCTGCTTGGGTTACTAGCGGGAGGGAGGAGACCCAGTACTTC. Protein sequence: CASSSAWVTSGREETQYF. Together with reference TRBV7-8 and TRBJ2-5, the CDR3 gives the full variable domain: GAGVSQSPRYKVAKRGQDVALRCDPISGHVSLFWYQQALGQGPEFLTYFQNEAQLDKSGLPSDRFFAERPEGSVSTLKIQRTQQEDSAVYLCASSSAWVTSGREETQYFGPGTRLLVL.

The V gene is TRBV2, the J gene TRBJ1-1; D remains unclear. The CDR3 contains 12 residues. CDR1 is SNHLY and CDR2 is FYNNEI in the germline V gene. Trimming removed 2 bases from V and 10 bases from J, with 11 bases in between. The CDR3 DNA reads TGTGCCAGCAGTGAAATCGGCAGGAGAGCTTTCTTT. This translates into CASSEIGRRAFF.

This clone was seen more than once but under ten times. The chain couples TRBV7-2 to TRBJ2-3; 7 bases map to TRBD2. The CDR3 covers 16 residues. J lost 7 bases, V lost 2 bases, and 12 bases had no gene match. Germline V lookup: CDR1 SGHTA, CDR2 FQGNSA. CDR3 amino acids: CASSLFFRTRSNTQYF. The CDR3 coding sequence is TGTGCCAGCAGCTTATTCTTCCGGACTAGAAGCAATACGCAGTATTTT.

Turning to this clone: Other nucleotide sequences in the sample specify the same CDR3. The chain joins TRBV9 to TRBJ2-1; D unclear. Trimming took off 0 bases at V and 4 bases at J, with 5 bases between the two ends. The CDR3 is made up of 13 amino acids. Germline CDR1 SGDLS, CDR2 YYNGEE. The CDR3 DNA sequence: TGTGCCAGCAGCGTAGGGAATTACAATGAGCAGTTCTTC. This gives the protein CASSVGNYNEQFF.